One T cell receptor (beta chain) is described in this entry. This clone has only one observation. No cognate antigen has been identified for it. Base quality data are lacking; no much larger clone is found one base away. The data derive from a study of shared clonotypes between healthy human individuals (dated by TCRdb to 2018 to 2020). A note on the overall study: Two women and a few men aged 18 to 49 years were included in the cohort. Between about 0.8 and 9 billion PBMCs per donor were obtained by leukapheresis. Different laboratories and diverse techniques were used to prepare libraries and sequence TCR repertoires, to increase sequencing depth and limit assay-specific biases. For each donor, three plates each were used for CD4 naive and CD4 memory, two plates were used for CD8 naive, and one plate was used for CD8 memory. Blood TCR repertoires of a handful of healthy adults were deeply sequenced to estimate repertoire size and the extent of clonotype sharing between individuals.

V was cut back by 3 bases and J by 10 bases, leaving a gap of 28 bases between them. Reading from cysteine to phenylalanine, the CDR3 counts 19 amino acids. Only CDR3 DNA is held: 57 bases, read in frame from base 1. CDR1 and CDR2, per the germline V gene, are SGHTA and FQGTGA. General conclusions and limits of the study: Sampling was restricted to blood, and TCR repertoires in tissue are likely to differ from TCR repertoires in blood. Compared with non-shared clonotypes, clonotypes shared by all four sorted-subset donors had higher generation probabilities. Because the study included a small number of donors, the genetic and exposure-history diversity represented was limited. Estimated clonotype richness was generally larger for naive than for memory subsets. Sharing across a few donors was observed for roughly 5.4% of naive CD4, 3% to 4% of naive CD8, over 2% of memory CD4, and around 0.4% of memory CD8 clonotypes. Pairwise subsampling led to the expectation that sequencing depth would affect the degree of clonotype sharing among donors. Rarefaction of sorted-subset datasets indicated incomplete sequencing despite the large sequencing depth.

Using the deep immunoSEQ assay, multiplex PCR amplified TCR CDR3 regions from genomic DNA. For each cell subset, the extracted genomic DNA was distributed evenly across all wells of several immunoSEQ 96-well plates, and each plate served as one replicate. For sorted subsets, each replicate PCR was loaded with 200 ng genomic DNA, equivalent to 25,000 to 35,000 T cell genomes. Purified libraries were measured with a Qubit 3.0 fluorometer, size-checked on a Bioanalyzer 2100, and measured again with the KAPA Library Quantification kit. Every immunoSEQ 96-well plate was sequenced on a separate single-read 150-cycle Illumina NextSeq 550 flow cell. As for the authors' bioinformatics: Because the immunoSEQ output included only junctional sequences and no quality scores, the filtering could not be the same as the filtering used for full-length reads. To assign V/J genes and CDR3, sequences were annotated using PyIR, a Python wrapper for IgBLAST v1.9, with IMGT germline references. Reads were filtered out if the reads had weak V/J assignments (E-value above 1e-6), no CDR3, stop codons, out-of-frame junctions, or ambiguous translated residues. V3J clonotypes were defined by identical inferred V gene, J gene, and CDR3 amino acid sequence. The percentage overlap between two repertoires was calculated by dividing the number of shared unique clonotypes by the size of the smaller repertoire. Richness of each repertoire was evaluated using RTK rarefaction, the Chao1 estimator, and Recon v2.1 estimates of unobserved clonotypes. OLGA was used to compute generation probabilities for all TCRbeta clonotypes that the gDNA method yielded from a handful of donors. TCRdb stores this immuneACCESS table with in-frame sequences only. Part of the clones is absent; in the studies checked, under half of the shortfall reflects unresolved V genes, and no reason is known for the rest. The D gene and trimming were derived from the DNA, and the V and J assignments and clone size from that table. Recorded for this sample are some 900,000 clones; less than 85% of them occurred a single time. The biggest ten clones account for roughly 1.5% of the sample.

Donors were healthy HIV-negative adults with no recently reported acute infections or vaccinations. Every donor was a Caucasian adult living in Nashville, Tennessee, USA. CD4+ T cells were enriched by magnetic negative selection, after which naive cells were positively selected on CD45RA and the negative fraction was taken as the memory subset. Blood was collected by leukapheresis, and PBMCs were isolated by Ficoll-Histopaque density gradient centrifugation and then cryopreserved in liquid nitrogen vapor phase. Analytical flow cytometry was used to check the purity and quantity of every magnetically sorted T cell population. From each sorted fraction, genomic DNA was isolated and quantified by UV absorbance on a Nanodrop 2000c.

Sequenced sample: memory CD4+ T cells sorted from blood. The sample's cell subset or site label is to be understood as: CD45RA-negative fraction. The chain joins TRBV7-3 to TRBJ1-6; D gene: possibly TRBD1, on 5 matching bases. The receptor's source is a man between 18 and 35 years old in good health. The CDR3 here reads CASSFGYGTGVWKWSPLHF. The DNA reads TGTGCCAGCAGCTTCGGGTACGGGACGGGGGTTTGGAAATGGTCACCCCTCCACTTT.